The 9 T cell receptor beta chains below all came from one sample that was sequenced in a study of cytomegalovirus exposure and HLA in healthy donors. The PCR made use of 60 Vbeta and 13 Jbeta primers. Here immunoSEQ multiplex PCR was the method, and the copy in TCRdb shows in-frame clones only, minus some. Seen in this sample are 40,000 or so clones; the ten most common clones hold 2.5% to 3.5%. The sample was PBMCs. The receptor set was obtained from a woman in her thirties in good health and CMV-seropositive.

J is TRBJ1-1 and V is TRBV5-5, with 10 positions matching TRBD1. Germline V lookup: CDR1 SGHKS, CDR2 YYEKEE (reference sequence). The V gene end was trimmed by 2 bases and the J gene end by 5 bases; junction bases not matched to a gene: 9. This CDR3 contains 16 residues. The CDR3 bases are TGTGCCAGCAGCTTACGACAGGGGGCTGGACGGACTGAAGCTTTCTTT. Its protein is CASSLRQGAGRTEAFF.

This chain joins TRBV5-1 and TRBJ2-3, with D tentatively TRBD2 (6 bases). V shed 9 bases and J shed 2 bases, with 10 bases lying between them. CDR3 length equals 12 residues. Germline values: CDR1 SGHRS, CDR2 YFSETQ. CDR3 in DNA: TGCGCCACGCGGGATATCACAGATACGCAGTATTTT. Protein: CATRDITDTQYF.

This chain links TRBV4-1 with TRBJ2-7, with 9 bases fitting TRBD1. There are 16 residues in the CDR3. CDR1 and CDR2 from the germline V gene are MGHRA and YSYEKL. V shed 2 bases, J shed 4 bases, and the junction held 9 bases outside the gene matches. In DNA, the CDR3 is TGCGCCAGCAGCCAACTCATGGGACAGGGAGTTTACGAGCAGTACTTC. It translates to CASSQLMGQGVYEQYF.

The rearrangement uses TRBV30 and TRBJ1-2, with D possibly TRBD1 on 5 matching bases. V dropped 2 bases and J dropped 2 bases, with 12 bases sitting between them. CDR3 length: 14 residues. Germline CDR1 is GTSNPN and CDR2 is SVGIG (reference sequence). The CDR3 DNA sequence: TGTGCCTGGAGTCCGGGACTCCAGAACTATGGCTACACCTTC. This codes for CAWSPGLQNYGYTF.

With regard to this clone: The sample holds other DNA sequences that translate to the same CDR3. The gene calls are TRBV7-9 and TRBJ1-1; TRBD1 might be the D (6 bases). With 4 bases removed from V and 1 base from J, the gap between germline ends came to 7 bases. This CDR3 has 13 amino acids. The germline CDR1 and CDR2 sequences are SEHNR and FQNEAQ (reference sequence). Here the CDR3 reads CASSSQGNTEAFF. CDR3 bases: TGTGCCAGCAGCTCACAGGGGAACACTGAAGCTTTCTTT.

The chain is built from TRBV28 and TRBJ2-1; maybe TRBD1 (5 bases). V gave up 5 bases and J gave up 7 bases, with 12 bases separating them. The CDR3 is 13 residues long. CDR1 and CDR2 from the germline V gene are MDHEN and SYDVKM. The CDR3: CASSSWGANEQFF. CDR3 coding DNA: TGTGCCAGCAGTAGCTGGGGCGCAAATGAGCAGTTCTTC.

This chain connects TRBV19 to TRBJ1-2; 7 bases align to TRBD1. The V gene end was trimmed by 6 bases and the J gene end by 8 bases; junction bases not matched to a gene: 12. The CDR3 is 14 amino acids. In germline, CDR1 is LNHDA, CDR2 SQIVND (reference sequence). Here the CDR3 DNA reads TGTGCCAGTAGCCCCGAGAAGGGGGCAGGCGGCTACACCTTC. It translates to CASSPEKGAGGYTF.

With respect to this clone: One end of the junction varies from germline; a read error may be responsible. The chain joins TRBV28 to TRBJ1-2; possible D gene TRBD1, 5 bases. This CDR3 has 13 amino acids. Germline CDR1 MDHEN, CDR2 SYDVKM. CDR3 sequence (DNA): TGTGCCAGCAGTTTACCAGGGAACTCTGGCTACACCTTC. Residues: CASSLPGNSGYTF.

DNA for the CDR3: TGTGCCAGCAGCTCTTTTGTAGATACGCAGTATTTT. It specifies CASSSFVDTQYF. This chain links TRBV5-6 with TRBJ2-3; D is unclear. The CDR3 totals 12 residues. CDR1 and CDR2 from the germline V gene are SGHDT and YYEEEE. The V gene lost 3 bases and the J gene lost 5 bases, with 7 bases spanning the gap.